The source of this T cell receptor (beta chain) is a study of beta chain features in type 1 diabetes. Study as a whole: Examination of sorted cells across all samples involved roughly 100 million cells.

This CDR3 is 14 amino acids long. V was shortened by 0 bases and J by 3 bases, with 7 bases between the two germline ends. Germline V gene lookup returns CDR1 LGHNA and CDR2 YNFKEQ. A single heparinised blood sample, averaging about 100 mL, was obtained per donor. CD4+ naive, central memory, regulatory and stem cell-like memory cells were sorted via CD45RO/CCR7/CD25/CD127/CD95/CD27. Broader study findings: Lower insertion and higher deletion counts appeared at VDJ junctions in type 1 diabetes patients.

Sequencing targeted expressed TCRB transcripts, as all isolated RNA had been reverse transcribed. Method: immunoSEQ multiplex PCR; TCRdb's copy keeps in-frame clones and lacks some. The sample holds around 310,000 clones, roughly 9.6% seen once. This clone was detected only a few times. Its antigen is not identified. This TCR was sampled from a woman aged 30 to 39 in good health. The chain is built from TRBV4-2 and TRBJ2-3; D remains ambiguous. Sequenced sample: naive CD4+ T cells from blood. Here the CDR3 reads CASSQDTATDTQYF. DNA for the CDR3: TGTGCCAGCAGCCAAGATACAGCAACAGATACGCAGTATTTT.